Ten or more counts support the clone carrying this T cell receptor (beta chain). Trimming pared 0 bases from V and 3 bases from J, leaving 15 bases between. There are 16 residues in the CDR3. The data are from a study of CD8 T cells in ankylosing spondylitis. Via MiXCR, TCRdb re-called the 5' RACE reads, giving one row per CDR3 protein. The repertoire holds approximately 69,000 distinct CDR3 sequences, with over 4% as singletons. The rearrangement uses TRBV23-1 and TRBJ2-7, with D unclear. TRBV23-1 has ORF status, its function being uncertain. The origin of this receptor is a male donor with ankylosing spondylitis or in good health (not recorded which). The sample comprised blood, either unsorted or a sorted T cell fraction (not recorded which). In DNA, the CDR3 is TGCGCCAGCAGTCAATCTTACCCAACGACAAGCTACGAGCAGTACTTC. Encoded protein: CASSQSYPTTSYEQYF.